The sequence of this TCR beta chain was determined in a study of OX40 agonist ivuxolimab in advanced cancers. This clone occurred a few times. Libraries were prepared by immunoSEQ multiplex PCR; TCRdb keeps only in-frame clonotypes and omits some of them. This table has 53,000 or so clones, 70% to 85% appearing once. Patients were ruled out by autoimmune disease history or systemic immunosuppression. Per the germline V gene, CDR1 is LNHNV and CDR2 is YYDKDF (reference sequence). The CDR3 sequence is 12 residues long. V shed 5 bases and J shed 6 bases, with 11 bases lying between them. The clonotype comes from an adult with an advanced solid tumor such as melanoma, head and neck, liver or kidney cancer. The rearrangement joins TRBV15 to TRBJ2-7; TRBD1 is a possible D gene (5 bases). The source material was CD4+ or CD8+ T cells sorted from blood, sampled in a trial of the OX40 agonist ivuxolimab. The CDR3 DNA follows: TGTGCCACCAGCTCGCAGGGCGCCGAGCAGTACTTC. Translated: CATSSQGAEQYF.